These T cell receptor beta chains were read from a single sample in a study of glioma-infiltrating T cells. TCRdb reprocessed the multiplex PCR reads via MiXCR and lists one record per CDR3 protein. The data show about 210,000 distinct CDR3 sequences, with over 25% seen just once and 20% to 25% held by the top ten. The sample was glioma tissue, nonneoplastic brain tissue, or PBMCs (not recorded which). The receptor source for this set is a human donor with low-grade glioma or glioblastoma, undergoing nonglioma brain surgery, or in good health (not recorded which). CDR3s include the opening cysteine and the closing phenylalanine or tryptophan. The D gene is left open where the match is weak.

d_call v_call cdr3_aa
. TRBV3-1 CASSQLQRSGETQFF
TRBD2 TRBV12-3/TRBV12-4 CASRPSGAPDTQYF
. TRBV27 CASSPGLLNLKFF
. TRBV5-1 CASSLIASSYEQYF
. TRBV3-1 CASSQTSQTAETQYF
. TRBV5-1 CASSLGGASSYEQYF
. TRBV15 CATSRGPTAGLEQYF
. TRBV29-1 CSVEQSPYEQYF
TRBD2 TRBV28 CASSLTSGSNYNEQFF
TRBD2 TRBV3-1 CASSQALAGGVQFF
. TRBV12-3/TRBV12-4 CASRIQISEAFF
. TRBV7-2 CASSPGGRLNYGYTF
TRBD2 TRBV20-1 CSARGLAGDQETQYF
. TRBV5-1 CDSSLAPSYEQYF
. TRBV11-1 CASSIGYGLSTDTQYF
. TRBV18 CASSPPVADTQYF
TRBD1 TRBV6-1 CASSLDRGETHYF
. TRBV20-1 CSASRNRETEAFF
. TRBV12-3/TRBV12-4 CASSSPSSRAGNTIYF
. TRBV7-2 CASSGIAQGTQYF
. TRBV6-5 CASRPLGPAAYNEQFF
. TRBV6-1 CASSRDSESGANVLTF
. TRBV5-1 CASSFEAGTTSDTQYF
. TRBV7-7 CASSLGLNTVELFF
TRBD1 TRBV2 CASSEGPGQGYGYTF
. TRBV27 CASSFRDGPYEQYF
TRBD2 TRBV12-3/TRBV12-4 CASSPPGQAGGKKYF
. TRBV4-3 CASSQDRTPLEQYF
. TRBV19 CASSAWNYIPTDTQYF
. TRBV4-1 CASSQESDLGEKLFF
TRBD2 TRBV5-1 CASSLGLAGVEQYF
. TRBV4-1 CASSQDLGVSGANVLTF
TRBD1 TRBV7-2 CASSATTGGGNGYTF